This TCR beta chain was sequenced in a study of blood T cells in healthy people across ages. Germline values: CDR1 SGHAT, CDR2 FQNNGV. The CDR3 is 17 residues long. Losses at the gene ends were 8 bases for V and 6 bases for J; bases not matched to a gene: 13. Only one count was recorded for this clonotype. Alongside a J-beta primer mix, a sample-barcoded 5' primer served in a second PCR lasting roughly 7 to 12 cycles. MiXCR was run by TCRdb on the 5' RACE reads, yielding one entry per CDR3 protein. The sample shows about 1.4 million distinct CDR3 sequences, approximately 59% of them seen only once. The specimen sequenced was blood. This rearrangement joins TRBV11-2 to TRBJ2-2; TRBD2 matches at 12 bases. The TCR was taken from a man between 18 and 35 years old in good health. The chain's CDR3 is CASDEGLAGGPAGELFF. The CDR3 DNA reads as TGTGCCAGCGATGAAGGGCTAGCGGGGGGGCCGGCCGGGGAGCTGTTTTTT.